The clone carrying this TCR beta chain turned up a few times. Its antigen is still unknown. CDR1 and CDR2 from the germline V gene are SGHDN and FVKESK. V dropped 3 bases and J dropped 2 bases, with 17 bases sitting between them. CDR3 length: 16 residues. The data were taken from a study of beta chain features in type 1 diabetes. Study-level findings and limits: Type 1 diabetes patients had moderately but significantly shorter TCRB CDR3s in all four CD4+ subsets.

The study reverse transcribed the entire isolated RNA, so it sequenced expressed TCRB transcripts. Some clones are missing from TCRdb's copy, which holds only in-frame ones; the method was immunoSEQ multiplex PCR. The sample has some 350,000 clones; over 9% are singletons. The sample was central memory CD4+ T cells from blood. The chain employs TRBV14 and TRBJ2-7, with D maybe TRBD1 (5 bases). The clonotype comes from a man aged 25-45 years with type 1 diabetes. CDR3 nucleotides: TGTGCCAGCAGCCATCAACCAGGGAAAGGAACCTACGAGCAGTACTTC. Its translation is CASSHQPGKGTYEQYF.